The next 3 T cell receptor beta chains were all read from a single sample in a study of T cell changes during pregnancy in multiple sclerosis. Sequenced by immunoSEQ multiplex PCR; TCRdb stores in-frame clones only, minus some. In the table there are 50,000 or so clones, almost 95% of which are singletons. The source was CD4+ T cells from peripheral blood mononuclear cells, collected in the third trimester of pregnancy. Receptor source: a female donor with multiple sclerosis, enrolled in a pregnancy study.

The chain uses TRBV5-1 and TRBJ2-1; 7 positions match TRBD1. The CDR3 spans 15 residues. With V trimmed by 4 bases and J by 4 bases, 8 bases remained unmatched. Germline V CDR1 and CDR2: SGHRS, YFSETQ. As DNA, the CDR3 is TGCGCCAGCAGCAGACCGGGACAGCAGTACAATGAGCAGTTCTTC. Translation gives CASSRPGQQYNEQFF. Complete variable domain (other parts from reference TRBV5-1 and TRBJ2-1): KAGVTQTPRYLIKTRGQQVTLSCSPISGHRSVSWYQQTPGQGLQFLFEYFSETQRNKGNFPGRFSGRQFSNSRSEMNVSTLELGDSALYLCASSRPGQQYNEQFFGPGTRLTVL.

CDR3 amino acids: CASSLAVGQGYEQYF. For the CDR3, the DNA is TGCGCCAGCAGCTTGGCCGTCGGACAGGGCTACGAGCAGTACTTC. V and J are TRBV5-1 and TRBJ2-7, with 8 bases aligning to TRBD1. The CDR3 contains 15 residues. The germline V gene encodes CDR1 SGHRS and CDR2 YFSETQ. V lost 0 bases, J lost 3 bases, and 5 bases stayed unmatched.

The gene calls are TRBV28 and TRBJ2-7; tentatively, D is TRBD1 (6 bases). The CDR3 contains 15 residues. Germline V lookup: CDR1 MDHEN, CDR2 SYDVKM. The V gene lost 3 bases and the J gene lost 5 bases, with 17 bases spanning the gap. CDR3 nucleotides: TGTGCCAGCAGTTTCGCGGGCAGGGGAAAGGACGAGCAGTACTTC. It encodes CASSFAGRGKDEQYF. Full variable domain (rest looked up from reference TRBV28 and TRBJ2-7): DVKVTQSSRYLVKRTGEKVFLECVQDMDHENMFWYRQDPGLGLRLIYFSYDVKMKEKGDIPEGYSVSREKKERFSLILESASTNQTSMYLCASSFAGRGKDEQYFGPGTRLTVT.